Below are 8 T cell receptor beta chains sequenced from a single sample in a study of T cells in Graves' hyperthyroidism and ophthalmopathy. Using RNA transcripts as the source, TCR beta CDR3 regions were amplified. RT-PCR in the first round (using the HTBI primer set) targeted the TCR CDR3. Via MiXCR, TCRdb re-called the multiplex PCR reads, giving one row per CDR3 protein. The sample holds fewer than 350,000 distinct CDR3 sequences, about 20% seen once. The sequenced sample consisted of blood. The receptor source for this set is a woman between 45 and 60 years old with Graves' hyperthyroidism.

This clonotype was detected a few times. This chain's CDR3 is CASSFSGVTGELFF. In DNA form, the CDR3 reads TGTGCCAGCAGTTTTTCAGGGGTAACCGGGGAGCTGTTTTTT. This chain connects TRBV27 to TRBJ2-2; D is possibly TRBD1 (6 bases). Looked up from germline, CDR1 is MNHEY and CDR2 is SMNVEV (reference sequence). CDR3 size: 14 residues. Trimming removed 3 bases from V and 5 bases from J, with 10 bases in between.

This clonotype has only a few counts. The chain couples TRBV6-1 to TRBJ1-1; D is undetermined. The V end lost 8 bases, the J end lost 5 bases, and 15 bases lay between the germline ends. The CDR3 is 13 amino acids. Germline V gene lookup returns CDR1 MNHNS and CDR2 SASEGT. CDR3: CASHVSRGTEAFF. CDR3 sequence (DNA): TGTGCCAGCCACGTCTCCCGAGGGACTGAAGCTTTCTTT.

A remark on this clonotype: A read error is possible here, since a much larger clone lies one base away. The V and J genes are TRBV11-2 and TRBJ2-7, with D perhaps matching TRBD2 (5 bases). The CDR3 spans 16 residues. Germline V lookup: CDR1 SGHAT, CDR2 FQNNGV. V shed 6 bases and J shed 0 bases, with 18 bases lying between them. The CDR3 loop is CASSFRFERSSYEQYF. The CDR3 bases are TGTGCCAGCAGTTTCCGGTTCGAGCGGAGCTCCTACGAGCAGTACTTC.

The CDR3 reads CASSMTQTGVDEQYF. Written as DNA, the CDR3 is TGTGCCAGCAGCATGACTCAGACAGGGGTAGACGAGCAGTACTTC. The chain joins TRBV7-9 to TRBJ2-7; TRBD1 matches 8 bases. The V gene end was trimmed by 5 bases and the J gene end by 5 bases; junction bases not matched to a gene: 11. There are 15 residues in the CDR3. Germline lookup yields CDR1 SEHNR and CDR2 FQNEAQ (reference sequence).

In the case of this clonotype: At one of its ends the junction is not consistent with the germline gene, which may arise from a read error. The chain links TRBV27 to TRBJ2-1; D remains ambiguous. The DNA end is more similar to TRBJ2-5, so the J call may be wrong. The CDR3 has 10 residues. Germline V gene data show CDR1 as MNHEY and CDR2 as SMNVEV (reference sequence). CDR3 bases: TGTGCCAGCAGAAAAGAGGCCCAGTACTTC. Amino acids: CASRKEAQYF.

This clonotype was picked up many times. In DNA form, the CDR3 reads TGCAGTGCTAGCGTCGGTCACAGTAACACTGAAGCTTTCTTT. Its protein product is CSASVGHSNTEAFF. This chain links TRBV20-1 with TRBJ1-1; unclear D gene. The ends were cut back, 3 bases at V and 2 bases at J, with 13 bases in the middle. The CDR3 covers 14 residues. Germline V gene data show CDR1 as DFQATT and CDR2 as SNEGSKA (reference sequence).

This rearrangement joins TRBV12-3 or TRBV12-4 to TRBJ2-3; TRBD1 matches at 7 bases. V dropped 5 bases and J dropped 3; count of bases not matched to a gene: 8. This CDR3 has 15 amino acids. The CDR3 sequence: CASSSTGARTDTQYF. CDR3 coding DNA: TGTGCCAGCAGTAGCACAGGGGCGCGAACAGATACGCAGTATTTT.

The chain uses TRBV2 and TRBJ2-3; perhaps D is TRBD1 or TRBD2 (6 bases each). The CDR3 is 15 amino acids. V lost 3 bases to trimming and J lost 2 bases, with 12 bases between them. From germline, CDR1 is SNHLY and CDR2 FYNNEI. CDR3 region: CASSEGPGATDTQYF. The CDR3 DNA reads TGTGCCAGCAGTGAGGGGCCGGGGGCCACAGATACGCAGTATTTT.